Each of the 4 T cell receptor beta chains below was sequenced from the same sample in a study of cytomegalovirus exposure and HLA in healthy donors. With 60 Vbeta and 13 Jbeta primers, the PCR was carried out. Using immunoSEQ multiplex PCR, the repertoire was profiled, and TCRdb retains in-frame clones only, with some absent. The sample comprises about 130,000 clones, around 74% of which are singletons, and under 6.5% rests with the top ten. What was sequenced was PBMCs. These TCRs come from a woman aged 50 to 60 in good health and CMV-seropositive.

The CDR3 reads CASKGAGELFF. The CDR3 DNA reads TGTGCCAGCAAGGGGGCCGGGGAGCTGTTTTTT. The chain combines TRBV28 with TRBJ2-2, with TRBD1 as a possible D gene (6 bases). Trimming removed 7 bases at V and 6 bases at J, with 6 bases between. The CDR3 totals 11 residues. Germline V lookup: CDR1 MDHEN, CDR2 SYDVKM.

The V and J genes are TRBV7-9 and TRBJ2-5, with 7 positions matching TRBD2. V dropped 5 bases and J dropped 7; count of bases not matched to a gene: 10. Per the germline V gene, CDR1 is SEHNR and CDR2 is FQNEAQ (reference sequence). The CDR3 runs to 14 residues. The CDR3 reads CASSPTGTGGTQYF. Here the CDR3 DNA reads TGTGCCAGCAGCCCTACCGGGACGGGAGGGACCCAGTACTTC.

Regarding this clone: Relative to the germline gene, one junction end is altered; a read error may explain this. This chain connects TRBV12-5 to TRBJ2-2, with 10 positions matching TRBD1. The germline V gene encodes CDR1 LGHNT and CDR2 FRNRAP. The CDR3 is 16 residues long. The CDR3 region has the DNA TGTGCTCGTGGTTTGGTCGGGACAGGGGAGGCCGGGGAGCTGTTTTTT. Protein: CARGLVGTGEAGELFF.

The CDR3 DNA reads as TGTGCCAGCAGCGTTGGGACAGCTTTCAATCAGCCCCAGCATTTT. It translates to CASSVGTAFNQPQHF. The chain employs TRBV7-8 and TRBJ1-5, with 7 nucleotides matching TRBD1. Looked up from germline, CDR1 is SGHVS and CDR2 is FQNEAQ. There are 15 residues in the CDR3. V dropped 5 bases and J dropped 3; count of bases not matched to a gene: 7.